Below, one T cell receptor beta chain is given with its context. What it binds is not known. The assay was immunoSEQ multiplex PCR, and TCRdb's table has in-frame clones only and misses some. Seen here are fewer than 200,000 clones, approximately 87% observed once, and the top ten hold 5.7%. The 120-subject validation cohort, separate from the approximately 630-subject first cohort, included the donors. This sample is part of a study of cytomegalovirus exposure and HLA in healthy donors. There are 12 residues in the CDR3. V lost 5 bases and J 3 bases, leaving 7 bases between the germline ends. Germline CDR1 reads MNHNY; CDR2 reads SVGAGI (reference sequence). Study results and limitations: The study put 150 to 200 TCR beta chains on its list as cytomegalovirus-associated.

The origin of this receptor is a woman under 40 in good health and CMV-seronegative. The chain couples TRBV6-6 to TRBJ1-2, with D perhaps TRBD1 (5 bases). The sample consisted of PBMCs. The CDR3 bases are TGTGCCAGCAGTACGGGGGACTATGGCTACACCTTC. Protein: CASSTGDYGYTF.